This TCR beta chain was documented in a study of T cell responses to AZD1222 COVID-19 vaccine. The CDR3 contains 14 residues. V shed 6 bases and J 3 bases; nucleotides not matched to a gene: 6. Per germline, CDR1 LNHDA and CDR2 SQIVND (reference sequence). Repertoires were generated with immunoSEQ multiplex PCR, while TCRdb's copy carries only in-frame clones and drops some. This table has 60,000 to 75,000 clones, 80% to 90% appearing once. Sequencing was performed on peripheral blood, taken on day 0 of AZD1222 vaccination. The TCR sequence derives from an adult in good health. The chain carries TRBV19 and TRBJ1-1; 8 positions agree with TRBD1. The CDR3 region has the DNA TGTGCCAGTAGCCCCGGGACAGGATACACTGAAGCTTTCTTT. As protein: CASSPGTGYTEAFF.